These 13 T cell receptor beta chains share one sample of origin, sequenced in a study of shared clonotypes between healthy human individuals. Data came from immunoSEQ multiplex PCR; TCRdb stores just in-frame clones and leaves some out. This sample has 150,000 to 200,000 clones, with around 63% found just once. Sequenced sample: memory CD4+ T cells sorted from blood. Documented subset: CD45RA-negative fraction. Receptors were obtained from a man aged 25-45 years in good health.

This chain connects TRBV11-3 to TRBJ2-2; D gene uncertain. Germline assignment: CDR1 SGHNT and CDR2 YENEEA. V gave up 5 bases and J gave up 2 bases, with 12 bases separating them. This CDR3 contains 15 residues. CDR3 protein: CASSPALVNTGELFF. CDR3 in DNA: TGTGCCAGCAGCCCCGCCTTGGTAAACACCGGGGAGCTGTTTTTT.

This clone has just one count. This sequence joins TRBV10-3 and TRBJ2-3; D possibly matches TRBD1 or TRBD2 (5 bases each). CDR3 size: 17 residues. Germline CDR1 is ENHRY and CDR2 is SYGVKD. V lost 0 bases to trimming and J lost 0 bases, with 13 bases between them. The CDR3 nucleotides read TGTGCCATCAGTGAGTCGACGGGACCGACTAGCACAGATACGCAGTATTTT. Its protein is CAISESTGPTSTDTQYF.

The CDR3 spells CASSLGGAKTPYNEQFF. The CDR3 DNA reads as TGTGCCAGCAGCTTAGGGGGGGCTAAGACCCCTTACAATGAGCAGTTCTTC. The chain carries TRBV7-6 and TRBJ2-1; D tentatively fits TRBD1 or TRBD2 (6 bases each). CDR1 SGHVS and CDR2 FNYEAQ come from the germline V gene. This CDR3 spans 17 amino acids. V was trimmed by 1 base and J by 4 bases, leaving 17 bases between them.

The genes are TRBV18 and TRBJ2-5, with TRBD1 matching 9 bases. The V gene end was trimmed by 1 base and the J gene end by 3 bases; junction bases not matched to a gene: 6. The germline gives CDR1 KGHSH, CDR2 LQKENI. The CDR3 is 16 residues long. CDR3: CASSPLGQGREETQYF. The DNA for the CDR3 is TGTGCCAGCTCACCACTGGGACAGGGAAGGGAAGAGACCCAGTACTTC.

The rearrangement joins TRBV28 to TRBJ2-7, with D unresolved. Germline V gene data show CDR1 as MDHEN and CDR2 as SYDVKM. V was trimmed by 5 bases and J by 4 bases, leaving 18 bases between them. CDR3 length: 15 residues. DNA for the CDR3: TGTGCCAGCAGTCTTTTCCTCCCGCCGGTATACGAGCAGTACTTC. Translating it yields CASSLFLPPVYEQYF.

This clone was observed at least ten times. This chain uses TRBV27 with TRBJ2-7, with TRBD1 identical over 7 bases. Germline loops: CDR1 MNHEY, CDR2 SMNVEV (reference sequence). The CDR3 loop spans 15 amino acids. V trimming: 3 bases; J trimming: 2 bases; junction bases outside the gene matches: 7. The CDR3 region is CASSFIGTATYEQYF. In DNA form, the CDR3 reads TGTGCCAGCAGTTTCATAGGGACAGCGACCTACGAGCAGTACTTC.

The V call is TRBV2, the J call TRBJ1-2; 8 bases are a match to TRBD1. CDR1 and CDR2 from the germline V gene are SNHLY and FYNNEI. The CDR3 runs to 14 residues. Trimming took 6 bases from V and 0 from J; bases not matched to a gene: 3. The CDR3 protein is CASRDRATNYGYTF. CDR3 DNA: TGTGCCAGCAGGGACAGGGCCACTAACTATGGCTACACCTTC.

The gene calls are TRBV5-5 and TRBJ1-4; D gene ambiguous. Germline lookup yields CDR1 SGHKS and CDR2 YYEKEE (reference sequence). The CDR3 has 13 amino acids. V shed 4 bases and J shed 6 bases, with 10 bases lying between them. CDR3 region: CASSPTGYEKLFF. In DNA form, the CDR3 reads TGTGCCAGCAGCCCGACGGGATATGAAAAACTGTTTTTT.

This clone occurred once. This chain links TRBV5-4 with TRBJ2-1; 9 bases line up with TRBD1. V was pared by 5 bases and J by 6 bases, with 3 bases of the junction left unmatched. CDR3 length equals 13 residues. The V gene's germline CDR1 is SGHNT and CDR2 YYREEE (reference sequence). Written as DNA, the CDR3 is TGTGCCAGCAGGGACAGGGGTGTCAATGAGCAGTTCTTC. Translation gives CASRDRGVNEQFF.

This rearrangement joins TRBV11-2 to TRBJ2-7, with a possible D match to TRBD1 (5 bases). Germline-derived CDR1 and CDR2 are SGHAT and FQNNGV. V gave up 5 bases and J gave up 2 bases, with 7 bases separating them. This CDR3 contains 12 residues. CDR3 sequence: CASSAQAYEQYF. The CDR3 DNA is TGTGCCAGCAGCGCACAGGCCTACGAGCAGTACTTC.

The V gene is TRBV7-9, the J gene TRBJ2-2; 7 bases match TRBD1. CDR3 length: 15 residues. Germline V gives CDR1 SEHNR, CDR2 FQNEAQ (reference sequence). J was trimmed by 4 bases and V by 3 bases; bases with no gene match: 5. The CDR3, as DNA: TGTGCCAGCAGCTTTGGTGCAGGGGGCACCGGGGAGCTGTTTTTT. This encodes CASSFGAGGTGELFF. Variable domain in full (rest from reference TRBV7-9 and TRBJ2-2): DTGVSQNPRHKITKRGQNVTFRCDPISEHNRLYWYRQTLGQGPEFLTYFQNEAQLEKSRLLSDRFSAERPKGSFSTLEIQRTEQGDSAMYLCASSFGAGGTGELFFGEGSRLTVL.

The rearrangement links TRBV11-2 to TRBJ2-1; TRBD2 aligns across 13 bases. Trimming cost V 5 bases and J 3 bases; bases outside gene matches: 13. CDR3 length equals 19 residues. The V gene's germline CDR1 is SGHAT and CDR2 FQNNGV. CDR3 amino acids: CASSIRTSGRVGSYNEQFF. The CDR3, as DNA: TGTGCCAGCAGCATTAGGACTAGCGGGAGAGTGGGGAGCTACAATGAGCAGTTCTTC.

V is TRBV5-8 and J is TRBJ2-1; D assignment may be TRBD1 or TRBD2 (7 bases each). The CDR3 consists of 15 residues. Germline V gene sequence: CDR1 SGHTS, CDR2 YDEGEE. Trimming stripped 0 bases from V and 10 bases from J, with 17 bases between. This chain's CDR3 is CASSLASRGREEQFF. The CDR3 nucleotides read TGTGCCAGCAGCTTGGCCTCGAGGGGGCGGGAGGAGCAGTTCTTC.